The 23 T cell receptor beta chains reported below all come from one sample, sequenced in a study of brain T cells in children with intractable seizures. Produced via immunoSEQ multiplex PCR; TCRdb's table is partial and in-frame only. Of tens of thousands of clones in the sample, around 93% were seen once. The sequenced sample was peripheral blood, obtained at surgery. Source of these receptors: a boy under two years old with tuberous sclerosis and intractable seizures.

CDR3 in amino acids: CASSPGLASYNEQFF. The DNA of the CDR3 is TGTGCCAGCAGCCCTGGACTAGCTTCCTACAATGAGCAGTTCTTC. V usage is TRBV7-9 and J usage is TRBJ2-1; 8 bases fit TRBD2. In germline, CDR1 is SEHNR, CDR2 FQNEAQ (reference sequence). The length of the CDR3 is 15 residues. Trimming cost V 5 bases and J 1 base; bases outside gene matches: 4. Full variable domain (outside the CDR3, taken from reference TRBV7-9 and TRBJ2-1): DTGVSQNPRHKITKRGQNVTFRCDPISEHNRLYWYRQTLGQGPEFLTYFQNEAQLEKSRLLSDRFSAERPKGSFSTLEIQRTEQGDSAMYLCASSPGLASYNEQFFGPGTRLTVL.

This chain joins TRBV19 and TRBJ1-2, with 8 bases that match TRBD1. Germline CDR1 and CDR2: LNHDA and SQIVND (reference sequence). The V gene end was trimmed by 2 bases and the J gene end by 6 bases; junction bases not matched to a gene: 8. The CDR3 runs to 15 residues. The CDR3 region has the DNA TGTGCCAGTAGTATAAGTATCGGGACAGGAGATGGCTACACCTTC. Its translation is CASSISIGTGDGYTF.

J is TRBJ2-7 and V is TRBV5-8; D gene unclear. Germline CDR1 reads SGHTS; CDR2 reads YDEGEE. The CDR3 contains 14 residues. The V and J ends lost 2 bases and 0 bases respectively, with 9 bases between them. The CDR3 region is CASSFGVSSYEQYF. CDR3 coding DNA: TGTGCCAGCAGCTTTGGAGTTAGCTCCTACGAGCAGTACTTC.

V usage is TRBV7-3 and J usage is TRBJ1-1, with a possible D match to TRBD1 (6 bases). Germline values: CDR1 SGHTA, CDR2 FQGTGA. Trimming removed 5 bases at V and 5 bases at J, with 12 bases between. The CDR3 is made up of 13 amino acids. The CDR3 DNA reads as TGTGCCAGCAGCCAATACAGGGATACTGAAGCTTTCTTT. As protein: CASSQYRDTEAFF.

The chain combines TRBV25-1 with TRBJ2-7; the D gene is possibly TRBD2 (6 bases). Trimming pared 3 bases from V and 2 bases from J, leaving 14 bases between. The CDR3 sequence is 15 residues long. Germline V gene data show CDR1 as MGHDK and CDR2 as SYGVNS. The CDR3 region has the DNA TGTGCCAGCAGTGAGGCGAGCGGGCACACCTACGAGCAGTACTTC. This codes for CASSEASGHTYEQYF.

This clone has just one count. This chain connects TRBV7-9 to TRBJ1-4; no reliable D call. CDR1 and CDR2 from the germline V gene are SEHNR and FQNEAQ (reference sequence). The CDR3 covers 14 residues. The V gene lost 1 base and the J gene lost 8 bases, with 11 bases spanning the gap. CDR3 region: CASSLGSDGEKLFF. Here the CDR3 DNA reads TGTGCCAGCAGCTTAGGGTCAGATGGGGAAAAACTGTTTTTT.

The rearrangement joins TRBV27 to TRBJ2-1; TRBD1 is a possible D gene (5 bases). The CDR3 loop spans 13 amino acids. CDR1 is MNHEY and CDR2 is SMNVEV in the germline V gene (reference sequence). V lost 2 bases to trimming and J lost 5 bases, with 7 bases between them. CDR3 nucleotides: TGTGCCAGCAGTTTAAGCAGGGACAATGAGCAGTTCTTC. Translated, it gives CASSLSRDNEQFF.

The V gene is TRBV13, the J gene TRBJ2-5; no firm D call. Trimming removed 4 bases at V and 5 bases at J, with 8 bases between. Germline CDR1 and CDR2: PRHDT and FYEKMQ (reference sequence). CDR3 length equals 12 residues. CDR3 residues: CASSYLRETQYF. The CDR3 DNA sequence: TGTGCCAGCAGCTACTTAAGGGAGACCCAGTACTTC.

The gene calls are TRBV7-9 and TRBJ2-7; D might be TRBD2 (6 bases). Germline V gene sequence: CDR1 SEHNR, CDR2 FQNEAQ (reference sequence). Trimming shortened V by 5 bases and J by 7 bases, and 15 bases separated the two germline ends. This CDR3 is built from 13 residues. CDR3 bases: TGTGCCAGCAGCGCTAAGGAGGGTCCGGAGCAGTACTTC. Its protein product is CASSAKEGPEQYF.

The chain employs TRBV5-1 and TRBJ2-7; no clear D. The V gene's germline CDR1 is SGHRS and CDR2 YFSETQ. V lost 9 bases and J 3 bases, leaving 10 bases between the germline ends. The CDR3 sequence is 11 residues long. This CDR3 is CANGPFYEQYF. The CDR3 region has the DNA TGCGCCAACGGGCCTTTCTACGAGCAGTACTTC.

The chain has TRBV9 and TRBJ2-7; maybe TRBD1 (5 bases). Looked up from germline, CDR1 is SGDLS and CDR2 is YYNGEE. V lost 0 bases, J lost 2 bases, and 9 bases lay in between. This CDR3 is built from 14 residues. The chain's CDR3 is CASSVGGLTYEQYF. DNA for the CDR3: TGTGCCAGCAGCGTAGGGGGCCTTACCTACGAGCAGTACTTC.

In its sample, this clone was seen once. This chain joins TRBV5-4 and TRBJ2-2, with TRBD2 matching 10 bases. CDR1 is SGHNT, CDR2 YYREEE, per germline (reference sequence). With V trimmed by 0 bases and J by 4 bases, 0 bases remained unmatched. This CDR3 spans 15 amino acids. The DNA for the CDR3 is TGTGCCAGCAGCTTGGGACTAGCGGGCACCGGGGAGCTGTTTTTT. It is translated as CASSLGLAGTGELFF.

The rearrangement uses TRBV30 and TRBJ1-4, with 8 bases lining up with TRBD1. The CDR3 extends over 13 amino acids. Germline V CDR1 and CDR2: GTSNPN, SVGIG (reference sequence). V trimming: 3 bases; J trimming: 5 bases; junction bases outside the gene matches: 2. The CDR3 DNA reads as TGTGCCTGGAGAAGGACAGGGAATGAAAAACTGTTTTTT. It is translated as CAWRRTGNEKLFF.

This chain joins TRBV29-1 and TRBJ2-5; D not certain. V was pared by 6 bases and J by 0 bases, with 5 bases between. The germline CDR1 and CDR2 sequences are SQVTM and ANQGSEA. CDR3 length: 11 residues. Here the CDR3 DNA reads TGCAGCGTCGAACACCAAGAGACCCAGTACTTC. This gives the protein CSVEHQETQYF.

Comment on this clone: Relative to the germline gene, one junction end is altered; a read error may explain this. V is TRBV25-1 and J is TRBJ1-1, with 11 bases lining up with TRBD1. Germline CDR1 MGHDK, CDR2 SYGVNS. The CDR3 has 16 amino acids. In nucleotides, the CDR3 is TGTGCCTGTAGCCCCCGGGACAGGGGGATGAAAACTGAAGCTTTCTTT. Translation: CACSPRDRGMKTEAFF.

Turning to this clone: The same CDR3 arises from other DNA sequences in this sample as well. CDR3 bases: TGTGCCAGCAGTGAGGCCTACGAGCAGTACTTC. This encodes CASSEAYEQYF. The J gene is TRBJ2-7, the V gene TRBV6-1; D is unresolved. The ends were cut back, 3 bases at V and 2 bases at J, with 2 bases in the middle. CDR1 and CDR2 (germline): MNHNS, SASEGT. The CDR3 length is 11 residues.

In its sample, this clone was seen once. The CDR3 region has the DNA TGTGCCTGGAGTCCTGGACAGGGAAACACAGATACGCAGTATTTT. It codes for CAWSPGQGNTDTQYF. The rearrangement joins TRBV30 to TRBJ2-3; 8 positions agree with TRBD1. The germline V gene has CDR1 GTSNPN and CDR2 SVGIG (reference sequence). The CDR3 contains 15 residues. V was clipped by 2 bases and J by 2 bases; unmatched bases: 6.

J is TRBJ2-3 and V is TRBV27; a possible D gene is TRBD2 (5 bases). This CDR3 contains 16 residues. The germline V and J ends were trimmed by 0 bases and 1 base, with 11 bases remaining between them. Germline assignment: CDR1 MNHEY and CDR2 SMNVEV (reference sequence). CDR3 amino acids: CASSLSGGSGTDTQYF. CDR3 coding DNA: TGTGCCAGCAGTTTATCCGGTGGGAGCGGCACAGATACGCAGTATTTT.

The CDR3 loop reads CASSVDRNNYGYTF. Here the CDR3 DNA reads TGTGCCAGCAGTGTGGACAGAAATAACTATGGCTACACCTTC. V and J are TRBV28 and TRBJ1-2, with a tentative D call TRBD1 (6 bases). The germline V gene encodes CDR1 MDHEN and CDR2 SYDVKM. The CDR3 is made up of 14 amino acids. V lost 5 bases to trimming and J lost 1 base, with 11 bases between them.

J is TRBJ2-7 and V is TRBV13; D possibly corresponds to TRBD2 (7 bases). The CDR3 is made up of 17 amino acids. V dropped 5 bases and J dropped 0 bases, with 20 bases sitting between them. Germline lookup yields CDR1 PRHDT and CDR2 FYEKMQ (reference sequence). CDR3 coding DNA: TGTGCCAGCAGCCGAAGGGGGAGGGGAGCGGTCTCCTACGAGCAGTACTTC. This sequence encodes CASSRRGRGAVSYEQYF.

The chain uses TRBV6-2 or TRBV6-3 and TRBJ2-7; the D gene could be TRBD1 or TRBD2 (6 bases each). The CDR3 sequence is 15 residues long. V was pared by 2 bases and J by 4 bases, with 15 bases between. Germline V CDR1 and CDR2: MNHEY, SVGEGT. CDR3 region: CASSYGGTNRYEQYF. DNA of the CDR3: TGTGCCAGCAGTTACGGCGGGACAAACCGTTACGAGCAGTACTTC.

CDR3 loop: CASSRTSDAFYEQYF. For the CDR3, the DNA is TGTGCCAGCAGCCGAACCTCGGACGCATTCTACGAGCAGTACTTC. This chain connects TRBV3-1 (or the pseudogene TRBV3-2) to TRBJ2-7, with D uncertain. The germline V and J ends were trimmed by 4 bases and 3 bases, with 16 bases remaining between them. Germline CDR1 reads LGHDT; CDR2 reads YNNKEL (reference sequence). The CDR3 totals 15 residues.

The V and J genes are TRBV19 and TRBJ2-2, with no clear D. Germline-derived CDR1 and CDR2 are LNHDA and SQIVND (reference sequence). Deletions cut 1 base from V and 4 bases from J, with 10 bases between. The CDR3 is 15 amino acids. Here the CDR3 reads CASSIVVRGTGELFF. The CDR3 DNA sequence: TGTGCCAGTAGTATAGTGGTCAGAGGCACCGGGGAGCTGTTTTTT.